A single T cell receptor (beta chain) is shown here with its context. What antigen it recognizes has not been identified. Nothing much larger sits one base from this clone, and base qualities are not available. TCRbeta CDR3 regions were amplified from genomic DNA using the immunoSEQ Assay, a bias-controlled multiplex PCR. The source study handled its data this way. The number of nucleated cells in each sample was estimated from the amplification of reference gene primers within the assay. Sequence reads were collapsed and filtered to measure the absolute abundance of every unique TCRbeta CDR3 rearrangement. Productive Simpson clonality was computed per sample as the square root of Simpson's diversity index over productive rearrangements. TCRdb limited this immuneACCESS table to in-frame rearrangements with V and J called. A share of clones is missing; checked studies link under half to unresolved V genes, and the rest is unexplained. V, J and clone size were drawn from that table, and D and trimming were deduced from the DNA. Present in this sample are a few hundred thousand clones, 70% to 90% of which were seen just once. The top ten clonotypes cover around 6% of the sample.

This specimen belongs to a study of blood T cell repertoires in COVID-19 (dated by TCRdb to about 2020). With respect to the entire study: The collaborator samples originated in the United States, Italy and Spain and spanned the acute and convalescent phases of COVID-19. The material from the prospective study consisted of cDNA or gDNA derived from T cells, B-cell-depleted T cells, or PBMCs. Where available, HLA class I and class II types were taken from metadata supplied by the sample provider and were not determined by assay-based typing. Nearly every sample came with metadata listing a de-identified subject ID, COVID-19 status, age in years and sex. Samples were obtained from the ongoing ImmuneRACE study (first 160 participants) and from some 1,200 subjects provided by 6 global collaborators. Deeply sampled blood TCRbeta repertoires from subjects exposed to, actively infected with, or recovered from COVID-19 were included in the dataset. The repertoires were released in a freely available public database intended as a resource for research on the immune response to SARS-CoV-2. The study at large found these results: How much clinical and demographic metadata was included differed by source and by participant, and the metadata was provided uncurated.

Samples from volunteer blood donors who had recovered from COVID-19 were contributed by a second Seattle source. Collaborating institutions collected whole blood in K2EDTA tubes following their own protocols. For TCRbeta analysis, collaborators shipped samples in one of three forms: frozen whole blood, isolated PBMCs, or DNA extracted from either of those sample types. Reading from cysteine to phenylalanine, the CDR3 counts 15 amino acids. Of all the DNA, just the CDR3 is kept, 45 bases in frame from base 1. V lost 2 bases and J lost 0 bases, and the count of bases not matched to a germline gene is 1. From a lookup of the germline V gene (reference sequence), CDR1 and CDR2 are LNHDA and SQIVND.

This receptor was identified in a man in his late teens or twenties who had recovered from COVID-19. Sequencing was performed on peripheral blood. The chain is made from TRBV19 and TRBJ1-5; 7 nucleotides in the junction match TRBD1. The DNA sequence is TGTGCCAGTAGTATACAGGGGGGTAGCAATCAGCCCCAGCATTTT. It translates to CASSIQGGSNQPQHF.